One TCR beta chain is described in this entry. The antigen is undetermined. The germline V and J ends were trimmed by 1 base and 4 bases, with 5 bases remaining between them. From germline, CDR1 is WNHNN and CDR2 SYGVQD (reference sequence). The CDR3 sequence is 12 residues long. These data originate in a study of T cell responses to AZD1222 COVID-19 vaccine. Background on the study: Whether given at about 4 or about 12 weeks, second doses were pooled. General study points: With dominance at 160-218 and 743-854, vaccine-associated CD4 TCRs spanned spike. Unmutated variant regions reportedly attract nearly half of all spike-specific TCRs. Baseline serology detected seropositivity in only a handful of AZD1222 recipients.

Repertoires were generated with immunoSEQ multiplex PCR, while TCRdb's copy carries only in-frame clones and drops some. The top ten clones hold about 6% of a sample with 100,000 to 150,000 clones, 80% to 90% of them seen once. This sample comprised peripheral blood, obtained on day 0 of AZD1222 vaccination. The receptor's source is an adult in good health. The chain carries TRBV10-1 and TRBJ2-7; D is undetermined. The CDR3 coding sequence is TGCGCCAGCAGTGAGTTCGGTTACGAGCAGTACTTC. Protein: CASSEFGYEQYF.